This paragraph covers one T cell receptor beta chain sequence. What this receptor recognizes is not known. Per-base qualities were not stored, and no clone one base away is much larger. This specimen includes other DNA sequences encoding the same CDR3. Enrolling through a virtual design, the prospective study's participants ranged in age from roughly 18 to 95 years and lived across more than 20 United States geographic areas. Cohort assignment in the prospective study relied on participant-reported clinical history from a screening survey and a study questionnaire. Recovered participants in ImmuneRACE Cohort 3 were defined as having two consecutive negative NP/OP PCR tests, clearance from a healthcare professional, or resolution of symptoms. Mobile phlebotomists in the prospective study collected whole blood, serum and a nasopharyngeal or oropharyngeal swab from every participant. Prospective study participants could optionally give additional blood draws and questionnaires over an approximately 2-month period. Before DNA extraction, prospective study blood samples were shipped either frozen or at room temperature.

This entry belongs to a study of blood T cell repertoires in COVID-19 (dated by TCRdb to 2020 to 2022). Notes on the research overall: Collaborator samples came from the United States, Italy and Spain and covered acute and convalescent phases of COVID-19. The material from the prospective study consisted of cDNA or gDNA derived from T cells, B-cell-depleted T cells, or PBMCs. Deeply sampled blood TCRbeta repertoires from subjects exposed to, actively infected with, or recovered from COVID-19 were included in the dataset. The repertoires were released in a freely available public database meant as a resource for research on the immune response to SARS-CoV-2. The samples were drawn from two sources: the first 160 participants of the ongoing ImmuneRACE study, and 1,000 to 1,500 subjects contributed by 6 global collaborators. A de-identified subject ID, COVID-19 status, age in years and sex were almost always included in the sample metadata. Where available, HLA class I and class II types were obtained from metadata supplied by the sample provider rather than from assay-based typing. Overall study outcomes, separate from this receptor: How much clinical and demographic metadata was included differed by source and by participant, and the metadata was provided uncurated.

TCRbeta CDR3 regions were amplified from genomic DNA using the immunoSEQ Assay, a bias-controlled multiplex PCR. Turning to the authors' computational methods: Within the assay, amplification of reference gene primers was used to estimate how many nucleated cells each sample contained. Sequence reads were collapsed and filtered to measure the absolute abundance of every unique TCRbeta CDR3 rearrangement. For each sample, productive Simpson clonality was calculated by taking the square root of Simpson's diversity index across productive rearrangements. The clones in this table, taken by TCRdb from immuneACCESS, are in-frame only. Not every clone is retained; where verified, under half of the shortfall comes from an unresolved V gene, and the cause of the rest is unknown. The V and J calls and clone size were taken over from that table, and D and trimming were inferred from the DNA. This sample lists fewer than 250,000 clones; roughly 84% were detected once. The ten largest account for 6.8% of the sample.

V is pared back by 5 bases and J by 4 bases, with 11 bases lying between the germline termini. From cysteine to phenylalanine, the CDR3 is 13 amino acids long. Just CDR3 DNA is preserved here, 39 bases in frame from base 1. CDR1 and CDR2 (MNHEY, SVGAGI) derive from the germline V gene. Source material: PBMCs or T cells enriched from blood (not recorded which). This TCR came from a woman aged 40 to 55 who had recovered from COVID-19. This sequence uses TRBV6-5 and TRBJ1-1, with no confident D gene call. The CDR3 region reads CASSQTRGTEAFF. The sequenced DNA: TGTGCCAGCAGTCAAACCCGGGGCACTGAAGCTTTCTTT.